The present T cell receptor beta chain was sequenced within a study of T cells in Graves' hyperthyroidism and ophthalmopathy. Trimming removed 0 bases at V and 7 bases at J, with 6 bases between. The germline V gene encodes CDR1 MNHEY and CDR2 SVGAGI. This CDR3 contains 12 residues. Researchers barred patients who had uncontrolled infection, other autoimmune disease, pregnancy or lactation. Researchers amplified the TCR beta CDR3 regions from RNA transcripts. HTBI primers were the set used in a first-round RT-PCR of the TCR CDR3. TCRdb used MiXCR to reprocess the multiplex PCR reads, holding one entry per CDR3 protein. The table includes about 520,000 distinct CDR3 sequences, 24% detected once.

The chain uses TRBV6-5 and TRBJ1-2; possible D gene TRBD1, 6 bases. The receptor was derived from a woman in her 30s with Graves' ophthalmopathy. Sequenced: blood. CDR3 protein: CASSYSDSGYTF. The CDR3 DNA is TGTGCCAGCAGTTACTCGGACAGTGGCTACACCTTC.